Below, 5 T cell receptor beta chains from the same sample are listed, as sequenced in a study of blood T cell repertoires in COVID-19. The data were produced by immunoSEQ multiplex PCR, yet TCRdb's version contains in-frame clones alone and is incomplete. The data show about 240,000 clones, roughly four fifths seen once. What was sequenced was peripheral blood. The receptor set was obtained from a woman in her sixties or seventies with acute or convalescent COVID-19.

The rearrangement joins TRBV9 to TRBJ1-1; D is unclear. Germline V gene data show CDR1 as SGDLS and CDR2 as YYNGEE. The CDR3 is 13 residues long. Deletions cut 0 bases from V and 4 bases from J, with 7 bases between. As DNA, the CDR3 is TGTGCCAGCAGCGTAGGAGGTTCCACTGAAGCTTTCTTT. As protein: CASSVGGSTEAFF.

The rearrangement links TRBV7-9 to TRBJ1-4, with a weak D call TRBD1 (6 bases). Trimming removed 7 bases from V and 7 bases from J, with 16 bases in between. CDR1 SEHNR and CDR2 FQNEAQ come from the germline V gene (reference sequence). The CDR3 runs to 14 residues. This chain's CDR3 is CASTLAGAGEKLFF. CDR3 DNA: TGTGCCAGCACCCTAGCGGGGGCGGGTGAAAAACTGTTTTTT.

The chain links TRBV6-4 to TRBJ1-5, with D possibly TRBD1 on 5 matching bases. Germline CDR1 reads MRHNA; CDR2 reads SNTAGT. CDR3 length equals 18 residues. V lost 2 bases to trimming and J lost 8 bases, with 25 bases between them. In DNA, the CDR3 is TGTGCCAGCAGTGACGGTTTTAGGGTCGGCAGGGAATTAGAGCCCCAGCATTTT. It yields the protein CASSDGFRVGRELEPQHF.

The rearrangement uses TRBV18 and TRBJ1-3, with D unresolved. Trimming removed 5 bases at V and 1 base at J, with 15 bases between. The germline gives CDR1 KGHSH, CDR2 LQKENI. CDR3 length equals 16 residues. The CDR3 here is CASSSEVTFSGNTIYF. In DNA form, the CDR3 reads TGTGCCAGCTCATCCGAGGTCACCTTTTCTGGAAACACCATATATTTT.

This sequence joins TRBV7-2 and TRBJ1-2; D is possibly TRBD1 (5 bases). The CDR3 consists of 13 residues. Germline values: CDR1 SGHTA, CDR2 FQGNSA. The V and J ends lost 3 bases and 7 bases respectively, with 12 bases between them. CDR3 DNA: TGTGCCAGCAGCTTGGCAGGGTCGACTGGCTACACCTTC. Its translation: CASSLAGSTGYTF.